The next 26 T cell receptor beta chains were all read from a single sample in a study of beta chain features in type 1 diabetes. Isolated RNA was reverse transcribed in full, so expressed TCRB transcripts were sequenced. Generated by immunoSEQ multiplex PCR, the TCRdb table keeps only in-frame clones and is missing some. The data show approximately 170,000 clones, with 50% to 70% seen just once and roughly 0.095% held by the top ten. No cognate antigen is known for these TCRs. Regarding the study as a whole: Moderate but significant shortening of TCRB CDR3s was recorded in all four CD4+ subsets from Type 1 diabetes patients.

Sequenced input: naive CD4+ T cells from blood. These receptors were collected from a man between 25 and 39 years old with type 1 diabetes.

This clone showed up just a few times. The CDR3 region has the DNA TGTGCCAGCCAGGGACTGAACTCCTACGAGCAGTACTTC. Translation gives CASQGLNSYEQYF. J is TRBJ2-7 and V is TRBV14; the D gene is possibly TRBD2 (6 bases). This CDR3 contains 13 residues. Germline loops: CDR1 SGHDN, CDR2 FVKESK. V gave up 8 bases and J gave up 0 bases, with 11 bases separating them.

The chain is built from TRBV4-1 and TRBJ1-5; TRBD1 matches at 8 bases. Germline V gives CDR1 MGHRA, CDR2 YSYEKL. This CDR3 is 16 amino acids long. V gave up 0 bases and J gave up 9 bases; unmatched junction bases: 10. The CDR3 DNA reads TGCGCCAGCAGCCAAGACGGGACAGGTACATTTGGGCCCCAGCATTTT. Its translation: CASSQDGTGTFGPQHF.

In this sample, this clone turned up a few times. The genes are TRBV29-1 and TRBJ2-4, with D maybe TRBD2 (6 bases). The CDR3 runs to 13 residues. Germline CDR1 is SQVTM and CDR2 is ANQGSEA. The V gene lost 2 bases and the J gene lost 9 bases, with 14 bases spanning the gap. The CDR3 reads CSVEMETSGIQYF. The CDR3 DNA reads as TGCAGCGTTGAAATGGAGACTAGTGGCATTCAGTACTTC.

This clone was observed a handful of times. J is TRBJ2-6 and V is TRBV15; D not resolved. CDR1 is LNHNV and CDR2 is YYDKDF in the germline V gene (reference sequence). The CDR3 runs to 17 residues. V lost 3 bases to trimming and J lost 0 bases, with 12 bases between them. The CDR3 sequence: CATSRGLSPSGANVLTF. In DNA, the CDR3 is TGTGCCACCAGCAGGGGGTTAAGCCCCTCTGGGGCCAACGTCCTGACTTTC.

This clone was detected only once. The genes are TRBV27 and TRBJ2-7, with D uncertain. V was trimmed by 5 bases and J by 2 bases, leaving 13 bases between them. The CDR3 totals 14 residues. CDR1 is MNHEY and CDR2 is SMNVEV in the germline V gene (reference sequence). CDR3 loop: CASSILDGAYEQYF. The CDR3 region has the DNA TGTGCCAGCAGTATACTGGACGGAGCCTACGAGCAGTACTTC.

This clone was recorded once. The CDR3 spells CASSERGGSQETQYF. In nucleotides, the CDR3 is TGTGCCAGCAGTGAAAGGGGAGGAAGCCAAGAGACCCAGTACTTC. The genes are TRBV6-4 and TRBJ2-5; D might be TRBD2 (6 bases). Trimming stripped 3 bases from V and 1 base from J, with 12 bases between. This CDR3 region has 15 residues. The germline CDR1 and CDR2 sequences are MRHNA and SNTAGT.

This clone appeared a few times. CDR3 in DNA: TGTGCCAGCAGCCGCGGAGAGGGGGCCCAATACGAGCAGTACTTC. Translation gives CASSRGEGAQYEQYF. The V and J genes are TRBV7-9 and TRBJ2-7, with TRBD1 matching over 7 bases. There are 15 residues in the CDR3. V lost 5 bases, J lost 4 bases, and 11 bases stayed unmatched. Germline values: CDR1 SEHNR, CDR2 FQNEAQ (reference sequence).

The rearrangement links TRBV5-1 to TRBJ2-7; D is perhaps TRBD1 (5 bases). Deletions cut 1 base from V and 1 base from J, with 9 bases between. This CDR3 has 14 amino acids. Germline CDR1 and CDR2: SGHRS and YFSETQ. The CDR3: CASSLQGGSYEQYF. The CDR3 DNA follows: TGCGCCAGCAGCTTGCAGGGTGGATCCTACGAGCAGTACTTC.

The chain uses TRBV14 and TRBJ2-1, with 7 bases lining up with TRBD2. This CDR3 has 16 residues. V lost 3 bases and J lost 2; bases outside the gene matches: 7. CDR1 SGHDN and CDR2 FVKESK come from the germline V gene. The CDR3 spells CASSHLRGNPYNEQFF. In DNA, the CDR3 is TGTGCCAGCAGCCATTTGCGGGGGAATCCCTACAATGAGCAGTTCTTC.

J is TRBJ1-5 and V is TRBV28; D is ambiguous. The CDR3 contains 13 residues. Germline V lookup: CDR1 MDHEN, CDR2 SYDVKM. This CDR3 is CAVRRGSNQPQHF. The CDR3 region has the DNA TGTGCGGTTCGACGCGGTTCCAATCAGCCCCAGCATTTT.

The chain is built from TRBV2 and TRBJ2-3; TRBD2 matches at 11 bases. Trimming removed 7 bases from V and 5 bases from J; junction bases left unmatched: 11. The CDR3 covers 16 residues. The germline V gene encodes CDR1 SNHLY and CDR2 FYNNEI. The CDR3 spells CASKLELAGDGDTQYF. The DNA for the CDR3 is TGTGCCAGCAAGTTAGAACTAGCGGGGGATGGAGATACGCAGTATTTT.

J is TRBJ2-1 and V is TRBV2; 9 positions agree with TRBD2. The CDR3 extends over 14 amino acids. V was clipped by 4 bases and J by 6 bases; unmatched bases: 4. Germline CDR1 SNHLY, CDR2 FYNNEI. CDR3 nucleotides: TGTGCCAGCAGTGGAAGGACTAGCGTCAATGAGCAGTTCTTC. This gives the protein CASSGRTSVNEQFF. Full variable domain (outside the CDR3, taken from reference TRBV2 and TRBJ2-1): EPEVTQTPSHQVTQMGQEVILRCVPISNHLYFYWYRQILGQKVEFLVSFYNNEISEKSEIFDDQFSVERPDGSNFTLKIRSTKLEDSAMYFCASSGRTSVNEQFFGPGTRLTVL.

In this sample, this clone turned up a few times. The gene calls are TRBV29-1 and TRBJ2-1, with 10 bases fitting TRBD2. Germline-derived CDR1 and CDR2 are SQVTM and ANQGSEA. V trimming: 3 bases; J trimming: 16 bases; junction bases outside the gene matches: 15. The CDR3 is made up of 14 amino acids. The CDR3 sequence: CSVDGTSEGLVGFF. The CDR3 coding sequence is TGCAGCGTTGATGGGACTAGCGAAGGGCTCGTAGGCTTCTTC.

For this clone: The same CDR3 arises from other DNA sequences in this sample as well. The chain employs TRBV29-1 and TRBJ2-4; D possibly corresponds to TRBD2 (6 bases). The CDR3 is 14 amino acids. With 7 bases removed from V and 0 bases from J, the gap between germline ends came to 13 bases. Germline loops: CDR1 SQVTM, CDR2 ANQGSEA. CDR3 nucleotide sequence: TGCAGCGCCGGCGGGAAACTAGCCAAAAACATTCAGTACTTC. Translating gives CSAGGKLAKNIQYF.

This clone turned up a few times. The CDR3 loop is CSVGRGGYNEQFF. CDR3 in DNA: TGCAGCGTTGGACGGGGGGGCTACAATGAGCAGTTCTTC. The chain couples TRBV29-1 to TRBJ2-1, with TRBD2 matching over 8 bases. CDR3 length equals 13 residues. J gave up 3 bases and V 4 bases, and 2 bases lay outside the gene matches. Germline CDR1 reads SQVTM; CDR2 reads ANQGSEA.

This clone was seen a handful of times. DNA of the CDR3: TGTGCCAGCAGCGTAGAAATTAGCCCAGCGGGTAAGCAGTTCTTC. It encodes CASSVEISPAGKQFF. This rearrangement joins TRBV9 to TRBJ2-1; D may be TRBD2 (6 bases). V was clipped by 0 bases and J by 11 bases, with 18 bases between them. The germline CDR1 and CDR2 sequences are SGDLS and YYNGEE. The CDR3 is 15 amino acids.

This clone was counted between two and nine times. As DNA, the CDR3 is TGTGCCAGCAGACACTCGGGACAGGGGGCCCATCATTACGAGCAGTACTTC. Translated: CASRHSGQGAHHYEQYF. The V call is TRBV25-1, the J call TRBJ2-7; 12 nucleotides align to TRBD1. The CDR3 consists of 17 residues. J lost 4 bases, V lost 6 bases, and 13 bases had no gene match. CDR1 and CDR2 (germline): MGHDK, SYGVNS.

The chain combines TRBV5-1 with TRBJ2-4; D is tentatively TRBD1 or TRBD2 (6 bases each). CDR3 length equals 14 residues. V lost 5 bases, J lost 0 bases, and 9 bases lay in between. Germline-derived CDR1 and CDR2 are SGHRS and YFSETQ. In DNA, the CDR3 is TGCGCCAGCAGGCGGGACATAGCCAAAAACATTCAGTACTTC. Its translation is CASRRDIAKNIQYF.

The rearrangement uses TRBV2 and TRBJ2-5; TRBD1 might be the D (6 bases). Germline assignment: CDR1 SNHLY and CDR2 FYNNEI. V was trimmed by 4 bases and J by 4 bases, leaving 13 bases between them. This CDR3 comprises 14 residues. The CDR3, as DNA: TGTGCCAGCAGTGCCCGGACCAGGGGAGAGACCCAGTACTTC. The encoded protein is CASSARTRGETQYF.

The chain combines TRBV5-1 with TRBJ2-5, with D possibly TRBD2 on 6 matching bases. CDR1 SGHRS and CDR2 YFSETQ come from the germline V gene. The CDR3 consists of 16 residues. V was cut by 4 bases and J by 1 base, with 17 bases left in between. This CDR3 is CASSRGVADSQETQYF. Here the CDR3 DNA reads TGCGCCAGCAGCCGCGGGGTAGCGGATAGCCAAGAGACCCAGTACTTC.

The table lists this clone with a few counts. The genes are TRBV18 and TRBJ2-3; D gene unclear. The CDR3 totals 14 residues. Germline CDR1 reads KGHSH; CDR2 reads LQKENI. With 5 bases removed from V and 6 bases from J, the gap between germline ends came to 15 bases. CDR3 residues: CASSRPAVLDTQYF. The CDR3 bases are TGTGCCAGCTCAAGGCCGGCTGTTTTGGATACGCAGTATTTT.

This chain uses TRBV4-3 with TRBJ2-5; no firm D call. Trimming took off 5 bases at V and 4 bases at J, with 17 bases between the two ends. This CDR3 spans 15 amino acids. The germline V gene has CDR1 LGHNA and CDR2 YSLEER. The CDR3 is CASSEAHRLGETQYF. Written as DNA, the CDR3 is TGCGCCAGCAGCGAAGCCCACCGACTGGGAGAGACCCAGTACTTC.

The V gene is TRBV30, the J gene TRBJ1-5, with D unresolved. The CDR3 covers 13 residues. CDR1 GTSNPN and CDR2 SVGIG come from the germline V gene (reference sequence). V was cut by 5 bases and J by 7 bases, with 15 bases left in between. CDR3 bases: TGTGCCTGGGCTGAGGGAGGAGGCCAGCCCCAGCATTTT. This codes for CAWAEGGGQPQHF.

This sequence joins TRBV30 and TRBJ1-5, with D unresolved. Germline V gene data show CDR1 as GTSNPN and CDR2 as SVGIG (reference sequence). Between the trimmed V and J ends, which lost 1 base and 3 bases, there was a span of 10 bases. This CDR3 has 14 amino acids. CDR3 DNA: TGTGCCTGGAGTGGGAACGGGTACAATCAGCCCCAGCATTTT. It is translated as CAWSGNGYNQPQHF. Variable domain in full (rest from reference TRBV30 and TRBJ1-5): SQTIHQWPATLVQPVGSPLSLECTVEGTSNPNLYWYRQAAGRGLQLLFYSVGIGQISSEVPQNLSASRPQDRQFILSSKKLLLSDSGFYLCAWSGNGYNQPQHFGDGTRLSIL.

The chain recombines TRBV14 with TRBJ1-2; no reliable D call. Germline V CDR1 and CDR2: SGHDN, FVKESK. This CDR3 is 13 amino acids long. Trimming removed 1 base from V and 4 bases from J, with 7 bases in between. This CDR3 is CASSQGSIYGYTF. The CDR3 coding sequence is TGTGCCAGCAGCCAAGGAAGCATCTATGGCTACACCTTC.

V usage is TRBV27 and J usage is TRBJ2-7; 8 bases match TRBD1. The CDR3 loop spans 16 amino acids. The germline V gene encodes CDR1 MNHEY and CDR2 SMNVEV (reference sequence). With 4 bases clipped from V and 4 bases from J, the junction kept 12 bases outside the gene matches. The CDR3 region has the DNA TGTGCCAGCAGTTCTGTCGGCAGGGGGCAGCGGTACGAGCAGTACTTC. Translated, it gives CASSSVGRGQRYEQYF.